This TCR beta chain was documented in a study of T cells in Graves' hyperthyroidism and ophthalmopathy. V lost 5 bases, J lost 6 bases, and 8 bases stayed unmatched. Germline V gene data show CDR1 as SGHVS and CDR2 as FQNEAQ. CDR3 length equals 14 residues. This clonotype was counted many times. RNA transcripts provided the source from which TCR beta CDR3 regions were amplified. First-round RT-PCR of the TCR CDR3 relied on the HTBI primer set. TCRdb analysed the multiplex PCR reads with MiXCR anew, one entry per CDR3 protein. The repertoire includes 690,000 or so distinct CDR3 sequences, roughly 20% of them detected once, and approximately 15% sits in the top ten.

Sequenced material: blood. The chain combines TRBV7-8 with TRBJ1-1; TRBD1 matches 8 bases. The sequence was obtained from a woman in her forties or fifties with Graves' hyperthyroidism that later progressed to Graves' ophthalmopathy. The CDR3 reads CASSKRDRPPEAFF. DNA of the CDR3: TGTGCCAGCAGCAAACGGGACAGGCCCCCTGAAGCTTTCTTT. The entire variable domain, with the rest obtained from reference TRBV7-8 and TRBJ1-1, is as follows: GAGVSQSPRYKVAKRGQDVALRCDPISGHVSLFWYQQALGQGPEFLTYFQNEAQLDKSGLPSDRFFAERPEGSVSTLKIQRTQQEDSAVYLCASSKRDRPPEAFFGQGTRLTVV.